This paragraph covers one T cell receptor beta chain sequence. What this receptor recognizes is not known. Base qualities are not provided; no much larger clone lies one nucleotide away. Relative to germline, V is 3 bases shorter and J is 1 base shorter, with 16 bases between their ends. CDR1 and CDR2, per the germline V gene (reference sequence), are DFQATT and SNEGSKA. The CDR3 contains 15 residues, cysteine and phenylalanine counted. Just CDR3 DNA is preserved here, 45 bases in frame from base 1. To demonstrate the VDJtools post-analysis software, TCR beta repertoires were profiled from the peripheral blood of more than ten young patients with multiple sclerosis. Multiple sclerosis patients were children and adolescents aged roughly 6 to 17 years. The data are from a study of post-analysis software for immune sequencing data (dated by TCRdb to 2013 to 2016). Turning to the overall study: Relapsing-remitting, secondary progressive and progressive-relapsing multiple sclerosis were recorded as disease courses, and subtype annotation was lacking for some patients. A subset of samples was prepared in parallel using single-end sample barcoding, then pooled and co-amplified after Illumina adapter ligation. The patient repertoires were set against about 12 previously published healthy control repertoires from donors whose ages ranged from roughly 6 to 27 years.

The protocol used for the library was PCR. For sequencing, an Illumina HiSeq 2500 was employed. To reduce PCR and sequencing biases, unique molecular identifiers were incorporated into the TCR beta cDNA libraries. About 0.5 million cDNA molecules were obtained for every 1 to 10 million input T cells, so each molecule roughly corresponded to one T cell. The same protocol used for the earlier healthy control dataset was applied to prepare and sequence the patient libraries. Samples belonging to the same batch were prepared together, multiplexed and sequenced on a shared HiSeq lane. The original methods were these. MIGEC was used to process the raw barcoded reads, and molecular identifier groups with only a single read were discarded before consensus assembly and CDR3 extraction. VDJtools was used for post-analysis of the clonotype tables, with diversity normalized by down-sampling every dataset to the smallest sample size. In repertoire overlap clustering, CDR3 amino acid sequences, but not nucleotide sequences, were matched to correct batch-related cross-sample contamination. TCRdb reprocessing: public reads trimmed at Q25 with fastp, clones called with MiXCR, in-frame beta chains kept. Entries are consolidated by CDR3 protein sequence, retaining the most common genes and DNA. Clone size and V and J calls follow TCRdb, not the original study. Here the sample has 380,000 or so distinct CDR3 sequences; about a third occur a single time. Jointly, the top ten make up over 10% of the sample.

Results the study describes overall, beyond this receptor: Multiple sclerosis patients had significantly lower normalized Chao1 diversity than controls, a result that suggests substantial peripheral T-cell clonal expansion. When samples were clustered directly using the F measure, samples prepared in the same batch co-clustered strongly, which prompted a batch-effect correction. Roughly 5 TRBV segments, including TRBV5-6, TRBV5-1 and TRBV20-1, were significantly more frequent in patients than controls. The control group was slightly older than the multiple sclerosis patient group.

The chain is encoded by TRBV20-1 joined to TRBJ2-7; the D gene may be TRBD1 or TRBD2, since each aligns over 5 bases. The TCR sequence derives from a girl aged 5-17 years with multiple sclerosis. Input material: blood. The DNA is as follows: TGCAGTGCTAGTGACGTCGACGGGGCTTCCTACGAGCAGTACTTC. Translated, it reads CSASDVDGASYEQYF.